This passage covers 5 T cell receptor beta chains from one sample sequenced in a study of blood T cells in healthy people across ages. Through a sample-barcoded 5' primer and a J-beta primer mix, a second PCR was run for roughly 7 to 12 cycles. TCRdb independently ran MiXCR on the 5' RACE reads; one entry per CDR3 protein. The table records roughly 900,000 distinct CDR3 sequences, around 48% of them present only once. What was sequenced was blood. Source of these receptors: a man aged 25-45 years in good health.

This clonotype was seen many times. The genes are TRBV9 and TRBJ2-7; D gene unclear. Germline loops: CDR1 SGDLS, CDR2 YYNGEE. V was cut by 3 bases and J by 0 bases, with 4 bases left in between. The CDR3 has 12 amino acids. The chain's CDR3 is CASSGRSYEQYF. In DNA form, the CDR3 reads TGTGCCAGCAGCGGCCGCTCCTACGAGCAGTACTTC.

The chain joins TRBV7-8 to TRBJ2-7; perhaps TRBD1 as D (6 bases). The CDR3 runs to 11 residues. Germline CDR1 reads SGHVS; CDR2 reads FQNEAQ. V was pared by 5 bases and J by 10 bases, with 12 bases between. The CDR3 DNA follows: TGTGCCAGCAGCCTGGGGGCAGGACAGTACTTC. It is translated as CASSLGAGQYF. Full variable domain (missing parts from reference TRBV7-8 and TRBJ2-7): GAGVSQSPRYKVAKRGQDVALRCDPISGHVSLFWYQQALGQGPEFLTYFQNEAQLDKSGLPSDRFFAERPEGSVSTLKIQRTQQEDSAVYLCASSLGAGQYFGPGTRLTVT.

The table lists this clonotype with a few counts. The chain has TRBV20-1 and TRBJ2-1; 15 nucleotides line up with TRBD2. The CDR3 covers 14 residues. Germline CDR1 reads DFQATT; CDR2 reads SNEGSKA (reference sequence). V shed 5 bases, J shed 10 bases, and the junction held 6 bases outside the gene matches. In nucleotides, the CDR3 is TGCAGTGCTGGACTAGCGGGGGGGCTAAACGAGCAGTTCTTC. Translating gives CSAGLAGGLNEQFF.

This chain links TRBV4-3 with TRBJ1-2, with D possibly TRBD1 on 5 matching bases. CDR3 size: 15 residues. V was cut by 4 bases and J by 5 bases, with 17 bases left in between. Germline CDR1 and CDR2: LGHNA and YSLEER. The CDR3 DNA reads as TGCGCCAGCAGCCCAGGGTCCGGAGCGGGGTATGGCTACACCTTC. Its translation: CASSPGSGAGYGYTF.

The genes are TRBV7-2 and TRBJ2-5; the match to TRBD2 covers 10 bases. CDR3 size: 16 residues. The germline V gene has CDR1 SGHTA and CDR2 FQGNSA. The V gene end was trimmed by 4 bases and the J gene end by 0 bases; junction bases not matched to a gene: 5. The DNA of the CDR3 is TGTGCCAGCAGCTCGAGCGGGGGGGCGTACCAAGAGACCCAGTACTTC. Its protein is CASSSSGGAYQETQYF.